Shown below are 21 T cell receptor beta chains from a single sample sequenced in a study of blood T cell repertoires in COVID-19. Here immunoSEQ multiplex PCR was the method, and the copy in TCRdb shows in-frame clones only, minus some. This table holds fewer than 350,000 clones, nearly 90% found once. The sequencing input was PBMCs or T cells enriched from blood (not recorded which). The receptors derive from a woman between 18 and 29 years old with acute COVID-19.

V and J are TRBV19 and TRBJ2-2; D is ambiguous. The CDR3 is 13 residues long. The V gene's germline CDR1 is LNHDA and CDR2 SQIVND (reference sequence). Trimming left V 7 bases short and J 1 base short, with 7 bases between. For the CDR3, the DNA is TGTGCCAGTACGTTAGAGAACACCGGGGAGCTGTTTTTT. This gives the protein CASTLENTGELFF. The variable domain in full, with the rest retrieved from reference TRBV19 and TRBJ2-2, is DGGITQSPKYLFRKEGQNVTLSCEQNLNHDAMYWYRQDPGQGLRLIYYSQIVNDFQKGDIAEGYSVSREKKESFPLTVTSAQKNPTAFYLCASTLENTGELFFGEGSRLTVL.

The rearrangement uses TRBV4-2 and TRBJ2-7; D perhaps matches TRBD1 (5 bases). V lost 1 base to trimming and J lost 3 bases, with 10 bases between them. The CDR3 sequence is 14 residues long. Germline V gene sequence: CDR1 LGHNA, CDR2 YNFKEQ. The CDR3 coding sequence is TGTGCCAGCAGCCAAGGGACATCTAACTACGAGCAGTACTTC. The encoded protein is CASSQGTSNYEQYF.

This clone has only a few counts. The rearrangement links TRBV5-1 to TRBJ2-1, with 7 nucleotides matching TRBD2. Germline V lookup: CDR1 SGHRS, CDR2 YFSETQ. Trimming cost V 3 bases and J 5 bases; bases outside gene matches: 5. CDR3 length equals 14 residues. The CDR3 spells CASSSGGMDNEQFF. The DNA of the CDR3 is TGCGCCAGCAGCTCGGGAGGAATGGACAATGAGCAGTTCTTC.

V gene TRBV5-5 combines with J gene TRBJ2-5; TRBD2 matches 10 bases. The CDR3 has 15 amino acids. Germline loops: CDR1 SGHKS, CDR2 YYEKEE (reference sequence). After removal of 0 bases from V and 4 bases from J, the junction contained 3 bases not matched to a gene. Here the CDR3 reads CASSLARLAGETQYF. For the CDR3, the DNA is TGTGCCAGCAGCTTGGCCCGACTAGCGGGAGAGACCCAGTACTTC.

This sequence joins TRBV7-6 and TRBJ2-7; 16 bases map to TRBD2. The CDR3 length is 15 residues. Germline CDR1 and CDR2: SGHVS and FNYEAQ. With V trimmed by 5 bases and J by 9 bases, 7 bases remained unmatched. CDR3 in amino acids: CASSPGLAGGLRQYF. DNA of the CDR3: TGTGCCAGCAGCCCGGGACTAGCGGGAGGGCTAAGGCAGTACTTC.

This chain uses TRBV7-8 with TRBJ1-3; the match to TRBD1 covers 8 bases. Unmatched junction bases numbered 5, after V lost 6 bases and J lost 4 bases. In germline, CDR1 is SGHVS, CDR2 FQNEAQ. The length of the CDR3 is 14 residues. The CDR3 here is CASRPTGAGNTIYF. The CDR3, as DNA: TGTGCCAGCAGGCCGACAGGGGCCGGAAACACCATATATTTT.

The chain employs TRBV7-6 and TRBJ1-2; no definite D call. This CDR3 contains 13 residues. The germline V gene encodes CDR1 SGHVS and CDR2 FNYEAQ. With 6 bases removed from V and 10 bases from J, the gap between germline ends came to 18 bases. DNA of the CDR3: TGTGCCAGCAGTCGCACCGGGAAAAGTGACTACACCTTC. The encoded protein is CASSRTGKSDYTF.

The chain carries TRBV3-1 (or the pseudogene TRBV3-2) and TRBJ2-7, with 13 nucleotides matching TRBD2. The CDR3 is made up of 15 amino acids. V lost 4 bases to trimming and J lost 2 bases; unmatched junction nucleotides: 2. Germline-derived CDR1 and CDR2 are LGHDT and YNNKEL (reference sequence). The CDR3 is CASSPGLAGTYEQYF. The CDR3 region has the DNA TGTGCCAGCAGCCCGGGACTAGCGGGGACCTACGAGCAGTACTTC.

The chain employs TRBV10-2 and TRBJ2-1; D might be TRBD2 (6 bases). CDR3 size: 15 residues. Per the germline V gene, CDR1 is WSHSY and CDR2 is SAAADI. V lost 7 bases and J lost 7, with 20 bases in between. CDR3 in amino acids: CASTNGRLPGNEQFF. The CDR3 nucleotides read TGCGCCAGCACGAACGGGAGACTTCCTGGAAATGAGCAGTTCTTC.

The rearrangement uses TRBV29-1 and TRBJ1-2, with D possibly matching TRBD1 (6 bases). Trimming cost V 4 bases and J 8 bases, with 14 bases left between them. The CDR3 has 12 amino acids. The germline V gene encodes CDR1 SQVTM and CDR2 ANQGSEA. This chain's CDR3 is CSVVVQGGGYTF. The CDR3 DNA sequence: TGCAGCGTTGTAGTACAGGGTGGCGGCTACACCTTC.

The chain's CDR3 is CASSYGTARKEKLFF. For the CDR3, the DNA is TGTGCCAGCAGTTACGGTACAGCTCGAAAGGAAAAACTGTTTTTT. The chain has TRBV6-5 and TRBJ1-4, with D hard to call. V was shortened by 2 bases and J by 8 bases, with 15 bases between the two germline ends. In germline, CDR1 is MNHEY, CDR2 SVGAGI. The CDR3 extends over 15 amino acids.

The rearrangement joins TRBV28 to TRBJ1-5; 10 bases map to TRBD1. The CDR3 contains 17 residues. J was trimmed by 4 bases and V by 5 bases; bases with no gene match: 11. Germline loops: CDR1 MDHEN, CDR2 SYDVKM. The CDR3 protein is CASSGTGDLIGNQPQHF. Written as DNA, the CDR3 is TGTGCCAGCAGTGGGACAGGGGACTTGATTGGGAATCAGCCCCAGCATTTT. Based on the CDR3 plus reference TRBV28 and TRBJ1-5, the full variable domain is DVKVTQSSRYLVKRTGEKVFLECVQDMDHENMFWYRQDPGLGLRLIYFSYDVKMKEKGDIPEGYSVSREKKERFSLILESASTNQTSMYLCASSGTGDLIGNQPQHFGDGTRLSIL.

V gene TRBV19 combines with J gene TRBJ2-7, with 10 bases fitting TRBD1. Germline V gene sequence: CDR1 LNHDA, CDR2 SQIVND (reference sequence). V gave up 6 bases and J gave up 3 bases; unmatched junction bases: 8. CDR3 length: 15 residues. CDR3 protein: CASSSGTGVVYEQYF. The CDR3, as DNA: TGTGCCAGTAGCAGCGGGACAGGGGTAGTCTACGAGCAGTACTTC.

V is TRBV7-9 and J is TRBJ1-2; D ambiguous. Germline V gene data show CDR1 as SEHNR and CDR2 as FQNEAQ (reference sequence). The ends were cut back, 3 bases at V and 4 bases at J, with 9 bases in the middle. The length of the CDR3 is 13 residues. This chain's CDR3 is CASSFSGAYGYTF. DNA of the CDR3: TGTGCCAGCAGCTTTTCGGGAGCCTATGGCTACACCTTC.

The rearrangement links TRBV28 to TRBJ2-1; weak D call: TRBD1 (6 bases). This CDR3 is built from 14 residues. CDR1 is MDHEN and CDR2 is SYDVKM in the germline V gene. V shed 2 bases and J shed 6 bases, with 11 bases lying between them. This CDR3 reads CASSLVGGSNEQFF. In nucleotides, the CDR3 is TGTGCCAGCAGTTTAGTAGGGGGTTCCAATGAGCAGTTCTTC.

V is TRBV19 and J is TRBJ1-4, with 9 positions matching TRBD1. V was clipped by 9 bases and J by 2 bases; unmatched bases: 10. Germline-derived CDR1 and CDR2 are LNHDA and SQIVND (reference sequence). The CDR3 totals 16 residues. The CDR3 DNA sequence: TGTGCCAGGGGGACAGGGAAAAGAACGACTAATGAAAAACTGTTTTTT. Amino acid sequence: CARGTGKRTTNEKLFF.

This chain uses TRBV10-2 with TRBJ2-1, with 7 bases fitting TRBD1. Unmatched junction bases numbered 7, after V lost 8 bases and J lost 6 bases. The CDR3 has 13 amino acids. Germline CDR1 reads WSHSY; CDR2 reads SAAADI. CDR3 in amino acids: CASLETGTNEQFF. CDR3 DNA: TGCGCCAGCTTGGAGACAGGGACCAATGAGCAGTTCTTC.

This chain connects TRBV10-3 to TRBJ2-5; the match to TRBD2 covers 11 bases. V dropped 6 bases and J dropped 7; count of bases not matched to a gene: 7. CDR1 and CDR2 (germline): ENHRY, SYGVKD. The CDR3 runs 14 residues. In DNA, the CDR3 is TGTGCCATCAGCACTAGCGGGAGTCAGGGGACCCAGTACTTC. The encoded protein is CAISTSGSQGTQYF.

This clone was seen once. The V and J genes are TRBV5-1 and TRBJ1-1, with TRBD1 identical over 9 bases. The CDR3 spans 13 residues. With V trimmed by 4 bases and J by 7 bases, 5 bases remained unmatched. Germline V gene sequence: CDR1 SGHRS, CDR2 YFSETQ. The CDR3 sequence is CASSTTGGGEAFF. DNA for the CDR3: TGCGCCAGCAGCACGACAGGGGGAGGTGAAGCTTTCTTT.

The V and J genes are TRBV24-1 and TRBJ2-1; 8 bases match TRBD2. This CDR3 is 15 amino acids long. Germline CDR1 reads KGHDR; CDR2 reads SFDVKD. V dropped 4 bases and J dropped 8; count of bases not matched to a gene: 9. Written as DNA, the CDR3 is TGTGCCACCAGTGAGACCGGGACTAGTTTGCATGAGCAGTTCTTC. Translated: CATSETGTSLHEQFF.

The genes are TRBV11-2 and TRBJ2-4; TRBD2 aligns across 13 bases. V lost 5 bases, J lost 0 bases, and 7 bases stayed unmatched. Germline V gives CDR1 SGHAT, CDR2 FQNNGV. The CDR3 is 18 amino acids. The CDR3 DNA sequence: TGTGCCAGCAGCCCGAAACTAGCGGGAGGGGTAGCCAAAAACATTCAGTACTTC. Protein sequence: CASSPKLAGGVAKNIQYF.